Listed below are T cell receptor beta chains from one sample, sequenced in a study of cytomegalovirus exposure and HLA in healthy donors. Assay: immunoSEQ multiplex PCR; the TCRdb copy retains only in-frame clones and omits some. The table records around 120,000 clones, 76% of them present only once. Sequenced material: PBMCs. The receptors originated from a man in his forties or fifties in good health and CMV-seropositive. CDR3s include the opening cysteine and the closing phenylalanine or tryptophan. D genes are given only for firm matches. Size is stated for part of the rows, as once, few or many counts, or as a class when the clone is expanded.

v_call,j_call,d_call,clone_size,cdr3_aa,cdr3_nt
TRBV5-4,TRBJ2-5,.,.,CASSSRGTEETQYF,TGTGCCAGCAGCTCCCGAGGTACCGAAGAGACCCAGTACTTC
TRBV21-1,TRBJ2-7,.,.,CASSHTRDRVFYEQYF,TGTGCCAGCAGCCATACCCGGGACAGGGTGTTCTACGAGCAGTACTTC
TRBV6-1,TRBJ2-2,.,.,CASSGQVGSAGELFF,TGTGCCAGCAGTGGGCAGGTCGGTAGCGCCGGGGAGCTGTTTTTT
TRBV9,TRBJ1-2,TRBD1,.,CASSLTGGGYTF,TGTGCCAGCAGTTTGACAGGGGGTGGCTACACCTTC
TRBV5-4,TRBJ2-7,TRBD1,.,CASSLRTGSYEQYF,TGTGCCAGCAGCTTGCGGACAGGTTCCTACGAGCAGTACTTC
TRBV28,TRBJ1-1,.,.,CASISGGVNTEAFF,TGTGCCAGTATCTCAGGAGGGGTGAACACTGAAGCTTTCTTT
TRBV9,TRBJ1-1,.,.,CASSPSGVLNTEAFF,TGTGCCAGCAGCCCTAGCGGGGTTCTGAACACTGAAGCTTTCTTT
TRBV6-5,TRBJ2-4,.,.,CASSYSRGGKNIQYF,TGTGCCAGCAGTTACTCGAGGGGGGGAAAAAACATTCAGTACTTC
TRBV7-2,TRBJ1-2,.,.,CASSRMMGANYGYTF,TGTGCCAGCAGCCGAATGATGGGAGCTAACTATGGCTACACCTTC
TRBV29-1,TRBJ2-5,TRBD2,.,CSVEGTSGQQETQYF,TGCAGCGTTGAGGGGACTAGCGGACAGCAGGAGACCCAGTACTTC
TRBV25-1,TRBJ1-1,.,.,CASSERRGTRPEAFF,TGTGCCAGCAGTGAAAGGCGGGGAACTCGGCCTGAAGCTTTCTTT
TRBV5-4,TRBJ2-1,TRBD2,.,CASSLASGSTYNEQFF,TGTGCCAGCAGCTTGGCGAGCGGGAGCACCTACAATGAGCAGTTCTTC
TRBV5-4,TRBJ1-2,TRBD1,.,CASSLDLKTGQGYTF,TGTGCCAGCAGCTTGGATCTTAAGACAGGGCAGGGCTACACCTTC
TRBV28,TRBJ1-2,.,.,CASSSTRQANYGYTF,TGTGCCAGCAGTTCTACCCGACAGGCTAACTATGGCTACACCTTC
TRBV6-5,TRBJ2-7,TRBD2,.,CASSPGLGGSYEQYF,TGTGCCAGCAGTCCGGGACTAGGCGGCAGTTACGAGCAGTACTTC
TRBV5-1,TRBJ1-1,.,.,CASSLVGGGGNTEAFF,TGCGCCAGCAGCCTGGTCGGGGGAGGGGGGAACACTGAAGCTTTCTTT
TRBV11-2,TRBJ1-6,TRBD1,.,CASSQGQAVNSPLHF,TGTGCCAGCAGCCAAGGACAGGCTGTTAATTCACCCCTCCACTTT
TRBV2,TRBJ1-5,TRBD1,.,CASSDRGSQPQHF,TGTGCCAGCAGTGACAGGGGGAGTCAGCCCCAGCATTTT
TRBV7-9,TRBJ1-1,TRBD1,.,CSSSSNRDRGPNTEAFF,TGTTCCAGCAGCTCAAACCGGGACAGGGGACCGAACACTGAAGCTTTCTTT
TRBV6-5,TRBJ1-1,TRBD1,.,CASRGGQGAFKAFF,TGTGCCAGCAGGGGCGGACAGGGGGCTTTTAAAGCTTTCTTT
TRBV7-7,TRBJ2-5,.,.,CASSLAGGQETQYF,TGTGCCAGCAGCTTAGCCGGGGGCCAAGAGACCCAGTACTTC
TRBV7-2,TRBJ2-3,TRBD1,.,CASSPRDRGTDTQYF,TGTGCCAGCAGCCCCCGGGACAGGGGAACAGATACGCAGTATTTT
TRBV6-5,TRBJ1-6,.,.,CASSYSTVNNSPLHF,TGTGCCAGCAGTTACTCGACAGTTAATAATTCACCCCTCCACTTT
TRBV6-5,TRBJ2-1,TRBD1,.,CASSYSPRGHYNEQFF,TGTGCCAGCAGTTACTCCCCTAGGGGGCACTACAATGAGCAGTTCTTC
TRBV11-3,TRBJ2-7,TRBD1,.,CASSARQGAGEQYF,TGTGCCAGCAGCGCACGACAGGGGGCGGGCGAGCAGTACTTC
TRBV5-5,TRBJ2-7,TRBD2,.,CASSFTSGSYEQYF,TGTGCCAGCAGTTTTACTAGCGGGAGCTACGAGCAGTACTTC
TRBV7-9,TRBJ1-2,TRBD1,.,CASSFRTGRHLNYGYTF,TGTGCCAGCAGCTTCAGGACAGGGAGACATCTTAACTATGGCTACACCTTC
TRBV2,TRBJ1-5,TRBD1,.,CASSERTGENQPQHF,TGTGCCAGCAGTGAACGCACAGGGGAGAATCAGCCCCAGCATTTT
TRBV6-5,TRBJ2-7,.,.,CASSTHISYEQYF,TGTGCCAGCAGTACACATATCTCCTACGAGCAGTACTTC
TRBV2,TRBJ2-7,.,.,CASSSGMGAYEQYF,TGTGCCAGCAGTTCCGGAATGGGGGCCTACGAGCAGTACTTC
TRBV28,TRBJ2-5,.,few,CASSRLRLQETQYF,TGTGCCAGCAGCCGCTTGCGGCTCCAAGAGACCCAGTACTTC
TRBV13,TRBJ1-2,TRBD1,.,CASSAGTGAGYGYTF,TGTGCCAGCAGCGCCGGGACAGGGGCGGGCTATGGCTACACCTTC
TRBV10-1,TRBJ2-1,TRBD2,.,CASSEGIAGARFF,TGCGCCAGCAGTGAGGGGATAGCGGGAGCCAGGTTCTTC
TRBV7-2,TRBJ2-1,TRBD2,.,CASSPQGTSGITEQFF,TGTGCCAGCAGCCCCCAGGGGACTAGCGGGATTACTGAGCAGTTCTTC
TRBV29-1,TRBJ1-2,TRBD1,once,CSAMDRSRNYGYTF,TGCAGCGCAATGGACAGGTCGCGTAACTATGGCTACACCTTC
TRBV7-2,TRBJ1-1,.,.,CASSLVGSLNTEAFF,TGTGCCAGCAGCTTAGTTGGCAGTCTGAACACTGAAGCTTTCTTT
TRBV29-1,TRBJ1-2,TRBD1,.,CSVLPGQGKLDYGYTF,TGCAGCGTGCTTCCGGGACAGGGCAAACTAGACTATGGCTACACCTTC
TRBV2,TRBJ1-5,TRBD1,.,CASTRSGQSNQPQHF,TGTGCCAGCACCCGTTCGGGACAGAGCAATCAGCCCCAGCATTTT
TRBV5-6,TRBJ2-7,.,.,CASSWTAASYEQYF,TGTGCCAGCAGCTGGACAGCTGCCTCCTACGAGCAGTACTTC
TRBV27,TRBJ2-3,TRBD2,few,CASSLTSGREGTQYF,TGTGCCAGCAGTTTGACTAGCGGGAGGGAGGGAACGCAGTATTTT
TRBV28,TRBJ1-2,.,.,CASIDRRWTNYGYTF,TGTGCCAGCATCGATCGGAGGTGGACTAACTATGGCTACACCTTC
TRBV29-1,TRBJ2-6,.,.,CSVEDPNDRSGANVLTF,TGCAGCGTTGAAGACCCTAATGATCGCTCTGGGGCCAACGTCCTGACTTTC